These 15 T cell receptor beta chains originate from one sample sequenced in a study of blood T cell repertoires in COVID-19. Assay: immunoSEQ multiplex PCR; the TCRdb copy retains only in-frame clones and omits some. The sample lists 130,000 to 150,000 clones, over 85% seen once, with about 1.5% in the top ten. Specimen: peripheral blood. These receptors were obtained from a human donor in a cohort sampled during active COVID-19.

The rearrangement uses TRBV28 and TRBJ1-5; 8 bases are a match to TRBD1. The CDR3 has 13 amino acids. V lost 6 bases, J lost 7 bases, and 5 bases stayed unmatched. Per germline, CDR1 MDHEN and CDR2 SYDVKM. The CDR3 sequence is CASSRDRGQPQHF. Here the CDR3 DNA reads TGTGCCAGCAGCCGAGACAGGGGACAGCCCCAGCATTTT.

The CDR3 bases are TGTGCCAGCAGCGTAGGTAGCGGGGGGATTGTGGCCGAGCAGTACTTC. Translated: CASSVGSGGIVAEQYF. The chain couples TRBV9 to TRBJ2-7; TRBD2 matches 10 bases. The ends lost 0 bases at V and 6 bases at J; junction bases unmatched: 9. This CDR3 region has 16 residues. In germline, CDR1 is SGDLS, CDR2 YYNGEE.

The chain links TRBV5-8 to TRBJ2-1; 8 nucleotides agree with TRBD2. Trimming took 0 bases from V and 6 from J; bases not matched to a gene: 5. Germline V lookup: CDR1 SGHTS, CDR2 YDEGEE. CDR3 size: 15 residues. CDR3 protein: CASSLAGGSINEQFF. CDR3 bases: TGTGCCAGCAGCTTGGCGGGGGGGTCGATCAATGAGCAGTTCTTC.

CDR3 sequence reads: CASSRGQTNTEAFF. CDR3 sequence (DNA): TGCGCCAGCAGTCGTGGACAGACGAACACTGAAGCTTTCTTT. V and J are TRBV5-1 and TRBJ1-1; maybe TRBD1 (6 bases). Germline V gives CDR1 SGHRS, CDR2 YFSETQ. V lost 5 bases and J 1 base, leaving 12 bases between the germline ends. This CDR3 contains 14 residues.

The rearrangement links TRBV2 to TRBJ2-5; D might be TRBD1 (6 bases). Germline V lookup: CDR1 SNHLY, CDR2 FYNNEI. Trimming took 6 bases from V and 5 from J, leaving 22 bases between them. CDR3 length equals 16 residues. The CDR3, as DNA: TGTGCCAGCAGGCCCCGGCTAGGGGGAATAGACGAGACCCAGTACTTC. Translation gives CASRPRLGGIDETQYF.

The J gene is TRBJ2-3, the V gene TRBV9; D possibly corresponds to TRBD2 (6 bases). CDR3 length equals 15 residues. Germline V CDR1 and CDR2: SGDLS, YYNGEE. Trimming cost V 3 bases and J 0 bases, with 11 bases left between them. CDR3: CASSGERASTDTQYF. In DNA form, the CDR3 reads TGTGCCAGCAGCGGGGAGCGGGCTAGCACAGATACGCAGTATTTT.

This rearrangement joins TRBV6-5 to TRBJ1-2; 7 bases are shared with TRBD1. The CDR3 consists of 12 residues. V dropped 4 bases and J dropped 9; count of bases not matched to a gene: 5. The V gene's germline CDR1 is MNHEY and CDR2 SVGAGI. CDR3 bases: TGTGCCAGCAGTTCGCTCAGGGGGAGCTACACCTTC. Amino acids: CASSSLRGSYTF.

This clone has just one count. V and J are TRBV7-3 and TRBJ2-3, with 10 bases that match TRBD2. Germline values: CDR1 SGHTA, CDR2 FQGTGA. There are 18 residues in the CDR3. Losses at the gene ends were 0 bases for V and 2 bases for J; bases not matched to a gene: 8. DNA of the CDR3: TGTGCCAGCAGCTTAACCAGGTCTAGCGGGGGACCCACAGATACGCAGTATTTT. Protein product: CASSLTRSSGGPTDTQYF.

The chain employs TRBV27 and TRBJ1-5; D call uncertain. V was shortened by 3 bases and J by 4 bases, with 7 bases between the two germline ends. CDR1 is MNHEY and CDR2 is SMNVEV in the germline V gene (reference sequence). This CDR3 spans 13 amino acids. CDR3 bases: TGTGCCAGCAGTTTCTCCCGGAATCAGCCCCAGCATTTT. Protein: CASSFSRNQPQHF.

The V gene is TRBV7-2, the J gene TRBJ2-2; 12 bases align to TRBD2. CDR1 is SGHTA, CDR2 FQGNSA, per germline. CDR3 length: 17 amino acids. V shed 4 bases, J shed 5 bases, and the junction held 8 bases outside the gene matches. The CDR3 protein is CASSSDHTSGGTGELFF. The CDR3 nucleotides are TGTGCCAGCAGCTCGGACCATACTAGCGGGGGGACCGGGGAGCTGTTTTTT.

This clone has only one observation. The chain has TRBV7-3 and TRBJ1-1, with D unclear. There are 13 residues in the CDR3. V was cut by 5 bases and J by 1 base, with 8 bases left in between. The V gene's germline CDR1 is SGHTA and CDR2 FQGTGA. CDR3 region: CASSDAGNTEAFF. CDR3 nucleotides: TGTGCCAGCAGCGACGCGGGGAACACTGAAGCTTTCTTT.

This rearrangement joins TRBV2 to TRBJ2-2; 7 nucleotides align to TRBD2. CDR1 SNHLY and CDR2 FYNNEI come from the germline V gene. V shed 3 bases and J 2 bases; nucleotides not matched to a gene: 6. CDR3 size: 16 residues. The CDR3 spells CASSETSGANTGELFF. In DNA, the CDR3 is TGTGCCAGCAGTGAGACCAGCGGGGCCAACACCGGGGAGCTGTTTTTT.

The chain carries TRBV18 and TRBJ2-1, with 9 bases matching TRBD2. This CDR3 spans 13 amino acids. From germline, CDR1 is KGHSH and CDR2 LQKENI. V lost 4 bases and J lost 9; bases outside the gene matches: 4. CDR3 nucleotide sequence: TGTGCCAGCTCACAGTTGACTAGCGGTGAGCAGTTCTTC. Translation: CASSQLTSGEQFF.

The CDR3 DNA is TGCGCCAGCAGCTCCTATGGACAGGAATGGAACACTGAAGCTTTCTTT. This encodes CASSSYGQEWNTEAFF. The gene calls are TRBV5-1 and TRBJ1-1, with TRBD1 matching 7 bases. V shed 3 bases and J 1 base; nucleotides not matched to a gene: 9. Germline V gene sequence: CDR1 SGHRS, CDR2 YFSETQ. The CDR3 spans 16 residues. Looking up the rest from reference TRBV5-1 and TRBJ1-1 gives the full variable domain: KAGVTQTPRYLIKTRGQQVTLSCSPISGHRSVSWYQQTPGQGLQFLFEYFSETQRNKGNFPGRFSGRQFSNSRSEMNVSTLELGDSALYLCASSSYGQEWNTEAFFGQGTRLTVV.

The V call is TRBV4-2, the J call TRBJ1-3; D uncertain. The CDR3 spans 15 residues. The germline gives CDR1 LGHNA, CDR2 YNFKEQ. V dropped 0 bases and J dropped 0 bases, with 6 bases sitting between them. CDR3 loop: CASSQEQSSGNTIYF. Here the CDR3 DNA reads TGTGCCAGCAGCCAAGAACAGTCCTCTGGAAACACCATATATTTT.